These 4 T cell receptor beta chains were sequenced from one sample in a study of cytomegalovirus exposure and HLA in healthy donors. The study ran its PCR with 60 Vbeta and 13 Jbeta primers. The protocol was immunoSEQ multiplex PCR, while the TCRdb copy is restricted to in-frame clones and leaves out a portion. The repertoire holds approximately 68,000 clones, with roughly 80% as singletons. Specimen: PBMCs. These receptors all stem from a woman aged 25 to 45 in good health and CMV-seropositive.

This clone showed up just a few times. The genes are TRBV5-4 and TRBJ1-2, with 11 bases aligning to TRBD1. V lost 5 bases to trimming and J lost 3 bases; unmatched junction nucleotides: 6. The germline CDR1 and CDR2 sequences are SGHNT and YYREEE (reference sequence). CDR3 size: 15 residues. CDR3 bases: TGTGCCAGCAGATATAGGGACAGGGGGGACTATGGCTACACCTTC. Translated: CASRYRDRGDYGYTF.

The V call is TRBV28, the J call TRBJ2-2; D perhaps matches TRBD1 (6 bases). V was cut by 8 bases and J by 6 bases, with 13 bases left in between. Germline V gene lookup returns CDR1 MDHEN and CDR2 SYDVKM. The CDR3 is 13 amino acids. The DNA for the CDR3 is TGTGCCAGCGGGACATTTTGGGCCGGGGAGCTGTTTTTT. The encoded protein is CASGTFWAGELFF.

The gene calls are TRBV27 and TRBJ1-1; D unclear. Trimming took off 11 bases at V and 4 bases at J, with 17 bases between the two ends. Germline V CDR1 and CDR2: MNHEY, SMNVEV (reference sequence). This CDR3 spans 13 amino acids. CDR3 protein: CADGAGGITEAFF. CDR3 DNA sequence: TGTGCCGACGGTGCAGGCGGGATCACTGAAGCTTTCTTT.

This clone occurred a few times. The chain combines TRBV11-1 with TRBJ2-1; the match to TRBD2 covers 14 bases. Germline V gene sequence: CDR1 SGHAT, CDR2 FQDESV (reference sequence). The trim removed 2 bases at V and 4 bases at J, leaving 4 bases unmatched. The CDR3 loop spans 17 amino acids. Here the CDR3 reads CASSLSRTSGRYNEQFF. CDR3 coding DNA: TGTGCCAGCAGCTTATCGAGGACTAGCGGGAGGTACAATGAGCAGTTCTTC. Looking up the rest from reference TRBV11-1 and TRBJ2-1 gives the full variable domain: EAEVAQSPRYKITEKSQAVAFWCDPISGHATLYWYRQILGQGPELLVQFQDESVVDDSQLPKDRFSAERLKGVDSTLKIQPAELGDSAMYLCASSLSRTSGRYNEQFFGPGTRLTVL.